Listed here are 20 T cell receptor beta chains from one sample, sequenced in a study of blood T cell repertoires in COVID-19. Assay used: immunoSEQ multiplex PCR; TCRdb lists only in-frame clones, some missing. The table includes a few hundred thousand clones, about 88% detected once. Specimen: peripheral blood. Source of these receptors: a human donor in a cohort sampled during active COVID-19.

This clone was picked up a small number of times. This rearrangement joins TRBV9 to TRBJ2-5; 10 bases are shared with TRBD1. CDR3 length: 15 residues. Trimming at V came to 3 bases and at J to 4 bases, leaving 6 bases not matched to a gene. Looked up from germline, CDR1 is SGDLS and CDR2 is YYNGEE. The CDR3 nucleotides are TGTGCCAGCAGCGCGGGGACAGGGGAGGTAGAGACCCAGTACTTC. Encoded protein: CASSAGTGEVETQYF.

V is TRBV11-2 and J is TRBJ2-7, with 8 bases lining up with TRBD2. The V gene end was trimmed by 3 bases and the J gene end by 1 base; junction bases not matched to a gene: 14. CDR1 is SGHAT and CDR2 is FQNNGV in the germline V gene. The CDR3 length is 18 residues. CDR3 in amino acids: CASSFHPSGSGSSYEQYF. CDR3 DNA sequence: TGTGCCAGCAGCTTTCATCCCAGCGGGAGCGGGAGTTCCTACGAGCAGTACTTC.

CDR3 sequence: CASSLNPGGAGDTQYF. As DNA, the CDR3 is TGTGCCAGCAGCTTAAATCCGGGGGGGGCCGGGGATACGCAGTATTTT. The chain joins TRBV7-2 to TRBJ2-3; 8 bases are a match to TRBD2. The CDR3 covers 16 residues. The V gene's germline CDR1 is SGHTA and CDR2 FQGNSA. V lost 2 bases to trimming and J lost 6 bases; unmatched junction nucleotides: 10. The variable domain in full, completed from reference TRBV7-2 and TRBJ2-3, reads GAGVSQSPSNKVTEKGKDVELRCDPISGHTALYWYRQSLGQGLEFLIYFQGNSAPDKSGLPSDRFSAERTGGSVSTLTIQRTQQEDSAVYLCASSLNPGGAGDTQYFGPGTRLTVL.

This clone occurred once. This chain connects TRBV6-4 to TRBJ1-5, with 9 positions matching TRBD1. The CDR3 runs 17 residues. Germline V lookup: CDR1 MRHNA, CDR2 SNTAGT. V lost 6 bases and J lost 2; bases outside the gene matches: 11. The CDR3 reads CASRLDRGCNGNQPQHF. The CDR3 DNA is TGTGCCAGCAGATTAGACAGGGGGTGTAATGGCAATCAGCCCCAGCATTTT.

V and J are TRBV5-6 and TRBJ2-1; 10 bases match TRBD1. The CDR3 covers 14 residues. Germline V lookup: CDR1 SGHDT, CDR2 YYEEEE. Trimming at V came to 4 bases and at J to 8 bases, leaving 6 bases not matched to a gene. Here the CDR3 reads CASSGQGVIYEQFF. The CDR3 DNA follows: TGTGCCAGCAGCGGACAGGGGGTAATCTATGAGCAGTTCTTC. Full variable domain (missing parts from reference TRBV5-6 and TRBJ2-1): DAGVTQSPTHLIKTRGQQVTLRCSPKSGHDTVSWYQQALGQGPQFIFQYYEEEERQRGNFPDRFSGHQFPNYSSELNVNALLLGDSALYLCASSGQGVIYEQFFGPGTRLTVL.

This sequence joins TRBV19 and TRBJ2-2; tentatively, D is TRBD2 (6 bases). Germline V CDR1 and CDR2: LNHDA, SQIVND (reference sequence). Trimming shortened V by 4 bases and J by 11 bases, and 14 bases separated the two germline ends. The CDR3 length is 13 residues. CDR3 DNA sequence: TGTGCCAGTAGTACCAACGGGGGAAGAGAGCTGTTTTTT. This gives the protein CASSTNGGRELFF.

The genes are TRBV7-2 and TRBJ2-7, with D possibly being TRBD1 (5 bases). The CDR3 runs 14 residues. Germline CDR1 reads SGHTA; CDR2 reads FQGNSA. V dropped 2 bases and J dropped 9 bases, with 17 bases sitting between them. In DNA, the CDR3 is TGTGCCAGCAGCTTATCGGCTCAGGGTTGGGCGCAGTACTTC. Amino acid sequence: CASSLSAQGWAQYF.

The chain has TRBV19 and TRBJ1-2, with D maybe TRBD1 (6 bases). The CDR3 totals 15 residues. Germline CDR1 reads LNHDA; CDR2 reads SQIVND (reference sequence). The V and J ends lost 6 bases and 2 bases respectively, with 16 bases between them. The CDR3 here is CASRDPGGRNYGYTF. For the CDR3, the DNA is TGTGCCAGTAGGGATCCTGGGGGCAGAAACTATGGCTACACCTTC.

The V call is TRBV7-8, the J call TRBJ2-5; possibly TRBD1 for D (6 bases). The V gene lost 1 base and the J gene lost 10 bases, with 25 bases spanning the gap. Germline V gene sequence: CDR1 SGHVS, CDR2 FQNEAQ. The CDR3 loop spans 17 amino acids. CDR3 residues: CASSLVGVGQTFGGQYF. DNA of the CDR3: TGTGCCAGCAGCTTAGTGGGTGTCGGACAGACCTTTGGGGGCCAGTACTTC.

The CDR3 nucleotides are TGCAGCACCCGAGGGAGTTCTTCGGGTGAGACCCAGTACTTC. Translating it yields CSTRGSSSGETQYF. The rearrangement joins TRBV29-1 to TRBJ2-5, with D perhaps matching TRBD2 (5 bases). Germline V gene sequence: CDR1 SQVTM, CDR2 ANQGSEA. V was pared by 8 bases and J by 5 bases, with 21 bases between. There are 14 residues in the CDR3.

The V and J genes are TRBV5-1 and TRBJ1-3, with unresolved D. The CDR3 spans 15 residues. The germline V gene encodes CDR1 SGHRS and CDR2 YFSETQ. Trimming took off 0 bases at V and 2 bases at J, with 9 bases between the two ends. Here the CDR3 reads CASSLGQVTGNTIYF. The CDR3 coding sequence is TGCGCCAGCAGCTTGGGGCAGGTGACTGGAAACACCATATATTTT.

This clone was observed a single time. The J gene is TRBJ2-2, the V gene TRBV5-5, with a weak D call TRBD1 (6 bases). The CDR3 is 16 residues long. Germline values: CDR1 SGHKS, CDR2 YYEKEE (reference sequence). V dropped 3 bases and J dropped 7 bases, with 19 bases sitting between them. CDR3 DNA sequence: TGTGCCAGCAGCTCCCTCCCTACAGGGAACGGCGGGGAGCTGTTTTTT. Translating gives CASSSLPTGNGGELFF. The full variable domain, in which reference TRBV5-5 and TRBJ2-2 provide the parts outside the CDR3, is DAGVTQSPTHLIKTRGQQVTLRCSPISGHKSVSWYQQVLGQGPQFIFQYYEKEERGRGNFPDRFSARQFPNYSSELNVNALLLGDSALYLCASSSLPTGNGGELFFGEGSRLTVL.

The rearrangement joins TRBV4-1 to TRBJ2-1; the D is unclear. There are 17 residues in the CDR3. Looked up from germline, CDR1 is MGHRA and CDR2 is YSYEKL. V lost 1 base and J 3 bases, leaving 16 bases between the germline ends. The CDR3: CASSQGSARSSYNEQFF. The CDR3 DNA is TGCGCCAGCAGCCAAGGATCTGCAAGGAGCAGCTACAATGAGCAGTTCTTC.

V is TRBV7-6 and J is TRBJ2-1; the match to TRBD2 covers 7 bases. From germline, CDR1 is SGHVS and CDR2 FNYEAQ. V lost 0 bases to trimming and J lost 3 bases; unmatched junction nucleotides: 5. CDR3 length: 16 residues. The CDR3 spells CASSLASSGFYNEQFF. The CDR3 nucleotides read TGTGCCAGCAGCTTAGCTTCTAGCGGTTTCTACAATGAGCAGTTCTTC. The full variable domain, completed using reference TRBV7-6 and TRBJ2-1, is GAGVSQSPRYKVTKRGQDVALRCDPISGHVSLYWYRQALGQGPEFLTYFNYEAQQDKSGLPNDRFSAERPEGSISTLTIQRTEQRDSAMYRCASSLASSGFYNEQFFGPGTRLTVL.

V gene TRBV18 combines with J gene TRBJ1-1; possible D gene TRBD1, 5 bases. This CDR3 is 16 amino acids long. Trimming left V 0 bases short and J 0 bases short, with 11 bases between. The germline gives CDR1 KGHSH, CDR2 LQKENI. DNA of the CDR3: TGTGCCAGCTCACCACCGACAGCGCTTATGAACACTGAAGCTTTCTTT. This sequence encodes CASSPPTALMNTEAFF.

This clone was counted a few times. This chain links TRBV11-2 with TRBJ2-7, with no clear D. In germline, CDR1 is SGHAT, CDR2 FQNNGV. V was pared by 5 bases and J by 3 bases, with 17 bases between. There are 15 residues in the CDR3. The CDR3 here is CASSRDSGSNYEQYF. Here the CDR3 DNA reads TGTGCCAGCAGCCGTGACTCCGGGTCGAACTACGAGCAGTACTTC.

This rearrangement joins TRBV7-2 to TRBJ1-5; TRBD1 matches 9 bases. The CDR3 is 17 residues long. Germline CDR1 reads SGHTA; CDR2 reads FQGNSA. V shed 2 bases and J 6 bases; nucleotides not matched to a gene: 11. The CDR3, as DNA: TGTGCCAGCAGCTTAACCTTTTCGGGACAGGGCTCTCAGCCCCAGCATTTT. It encodes CASSLTFSGQGSQPQHF.

CDR3 region: CASSQDRGGNIKYGYTF. CDR3 DNA: TGCGCCAGCAGCCAAGATCGAGGAGGGAATATAAAGTATGGCTACACCTTC. The chain combines TRBV4-1 with TRBJ1-2; D gene uncertain. The CDR3 spans 17 residues. With 0 bases removed from V and 5 bases from J, the gap between germline ends came to 19 bases. Germline V gene data show CDR1 as MGHRA and CDR2 as YSYEKL.

The CDR3 loop is CASSKLAGGETQYF. For the CDR3, the DNA is TGTGCCAGCAGCAAACTAGCGGGGGGAGAGACCCAGTACTTC. The chain has TRBV27 and TRBJ2-5, with 12 bases identical to TRBD2. CDR3 length: 14 residues. Germline CDR1 and CDR2: MNHEY and SMNVEV (reference sequence). Losses at the gene ends were 6 bases for V and 4 bases for J; bases not matched to a gene: 3.

The chain links TRBV27 to TRBJ2-5; a possible D gene is TRBD2 (6 bases). V lost 3 bases to trimming and J lost 3 bases, with 8 bases between them. Per germline, CDR1 MNHEY and CDR2 SMNVEV (reference sequence). The CDR3 has 13 residues. CDR3 sequence: CASSFGGEETQYF. Here the CDR3 DNA reads TGTGCCAGCAGTTTTGGAGGGGAAGAGACCCAGTACTTC.